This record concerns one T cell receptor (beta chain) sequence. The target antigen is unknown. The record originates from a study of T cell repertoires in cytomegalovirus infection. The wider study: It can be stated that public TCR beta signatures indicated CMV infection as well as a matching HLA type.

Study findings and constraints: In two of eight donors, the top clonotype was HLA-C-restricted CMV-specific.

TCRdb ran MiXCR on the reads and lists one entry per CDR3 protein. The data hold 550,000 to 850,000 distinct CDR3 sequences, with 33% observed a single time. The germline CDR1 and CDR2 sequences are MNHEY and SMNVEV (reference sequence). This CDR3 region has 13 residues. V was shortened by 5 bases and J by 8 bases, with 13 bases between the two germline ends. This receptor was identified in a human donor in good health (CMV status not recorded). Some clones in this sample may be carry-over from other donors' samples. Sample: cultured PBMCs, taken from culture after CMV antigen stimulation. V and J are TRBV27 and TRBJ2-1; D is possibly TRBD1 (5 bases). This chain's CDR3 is CASSVLRGDEQFF. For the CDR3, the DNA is TGTGCCAGCAGTGTCCTAAGGGGTGATGAGCAGTTCTTC.